The 21 T cell receptor beta chains listed next were all sequenced from one sample in a study of shared clonotypes between healthy human individuals. The protocol was immunoSEQ multiplex PCR, while the TCRdb copy is restricted to in-frame clones and leaves out a portion. The sample consists of millions of clones, around 94% of them appearing once. Sequencing used naive CD4+ T cells sorted from blood. Subset here: CD45RA+ positively selected. The receptor set was obtained from a man younger than 35 in good health.

To note about this clone: Different DNA sequences within this sample yield the same CDR3. The rearrangement uses TRBV7-2 and TRBJ2-7; D uncertain. V was trimmed by 1 base and J by 1 base, leaving 11 bases between them. The CDR3 has 15 amino acids. CDR1 and CDR2 (germline): SGHTA, FQGNSA. In DNA form, the CDR3 reads TGTGCCAGCAGCTTAGAGGGTGGCGGATCCTACGAGCAGTACTTC. It is translated as CASSLEGGGSYEQYF.

The chain has TRBV19 and TRBJ1-1; D not certain. Trimming removed 9 bases from V and 5 bases from J, with 19 bases in between. The CDR3 contains 14 residues. Germline V gives CDR1 LNHDA, CDR2 SQIVND (reference sequence). CDR3 DNA: TGTGCCAGCAGCTTAACCCCTAGCGGGACTGAAGCTTTCTTT. The encoded protein is CASSLTPSGTEAFF.

The rearrangement links TRBV5-1 to TRBJ2-3, with 8 bases that match TRBD1. There are 19 residues in the CDR3. J was trimmed by 3 bases and V by 0 bases; bases with no gene match: 15. Germline CDR1 SGHRS, CDR2 YFSETQ. The CDR3 protein is CASSLAGRRGQGRTDTQYF. The CDR3 bases are TGCGCCAGCAGCTTGGCCGGCCGCCGCGGACAGGGCCGGACAGATACGCAGTATTTT.

The rearrangement uses TRBV7-8 and TRBJ1-2; no firm D call. The CDR3 is 12 amino acids. Germline lookup yields CDR1 SGHVS and CDR2 FQNEAQ. V dropped 3 bases and J dropped 7 bases, with 9 bases sitting between them. The CDR3 region has the DNA TGTGCCAGCAGCTTCGACCGGTCTGGCTACACCTTC. It yields the protein CASSFDRSGYTF.

For this clone: The sample has other DNA sequences that encode this CDR3 too. V and J are TRBV10-3 and TRBJ2-2; maybe TRBD2 (5 bases). Germline assignment: CDR1 ENHRY and CDR2 SYGVKD. V dropped 4 bases and J dropped 5 bases, with 8 bases sitting between them. CDR3 length: 13 residues. The CDR3 sequence: CAISGRETGELFF. The CDR3, as DNA: TGTGCCATCAGTGGTAGGGAGACCGGGGAGCTGTTTTTT.

This CDR3 is CASSDRLGGKGGYTF. DNA of the CDR3: TGTGCCAGCAGCGACCGTTTGGGGGGGAAGGGCGGCTACACCTTC. V gene TRBV28 combines with J gene TRBJ1-2; maybe TRBD1 (5 bases). The V gene lost 6 bases and the J gene lost 8 bases, with 22 bases spanning the gap. Germline CDR1 and CDR2: MDHEN and SYDVKM. The CDR3 is made up of 15 amino acids.

With respect to this clone: A junction end diverges from the germline sequence, so it may reflect a read error. This specimen includes other DNA sequences encoding the same CDR3. The V gene is TRBV7-7, the J gene TRBJ2-5; D gene unclear. CDR3 size: 14 residues. CDR1 and CDR2 from the germline V gene are SSHAT and FNYEAQ (reference sequence). CDR3 residues: CASSLGRTQETQYF. The DNA of the CDR3 is TGTGCTAGCAGCTTAGGACGGACCCAAGAGACCCAGTACTTC.

The V call is TRBV18, the J call TRBJ1-1; D not certain. Germline lookup yields CDR1 KGHSH and CDR2 LQKENI. V lost 0 bases and J lost 4, with 9 bases in between. This CDR3 has 14 residues. CDR3 in DNA: TGTGCCAGCTCACCACCGGAGCTGAGCACTGAAGCTTTCTTT. Translating it yields CASSPPELSTEAFF.

Details on this clone: Different DNA sequences within this sample yield the same CDR3. The chain uses TRBV5-1 and TRBJ1-4, with 9 bases that match TRBD1. This CDR3 spans 14 amino acids. Germline assignment: CDR1 SGHRS and CDR2 YFSETQ. V shed 3 bases and J 7 bases; nucleotides not matched to a gene: 4. Here the CDR3 DNA reads TGCGCCAGCAGCTCCGGACAGGGGCCTGAAAAACTGTTTTTT. This codes for CASSSGQGPEKLFF.

The chain has TRBV4-1 and TRBJ1-6; possible D gene TRBD1, 6 bases. This CDR3 region has 19 residues. Trimming pared 0 bases from V and 0 bases from J, leaving 15 bases between. Germline-derived CDR1 and CDR2 are MGHRA and YSYEKL. The CDR3 here is CASSQDPGQSFSYNSPLHF. The CDR3 DNA reads TGCGCCAGCAGCCAAGATCCCGGACAGTCTTTCTCCTATAATTCACCCCTCCACTTT.

This chain uses TRBV9 with TRBJ2-3, with 9 bases aligning to TRBD2. V dropped 4 bases and J dropped 1; count of bases not matched to a gene: 13. The germline V gene encodes CDR1 SGDLS and CDR2 YYNGEE. The CDR3 covers 18 residues. DNA for the CDR3: TGTGCCAGCAGCCGGAGTAGCGGGGGCACGGGGCGCACAGATACGCAGTATTTT. Encoded protein: CASSRSSGGTGRTDTQYF.

CDR3 sequence reads: CASSLVEGAVEQFF. In DNA, the CDR3 is TGTGCCAGCAGTTTAGTAGAGGGGGCCGTTGAGCAGTTCTTC. The rearrangement uses TRBV28 and TRBJ2-1, with 7 bases fitting TRBD1. CDR1 is MDHEN and CDR2 is SYDVKM in the germline V gene. The CDR3 totals 14 residues. Trimming cost V 2 bases and J 9 bases; bases outside gene matches: 7.

In this sample, this clone turned up once. Other DNA sequences of this sample code for an identical CDR3. The chain combines TRBV5-1 with TRBJ1-2; D possibly corresponds to TRBD1 (5 bases). There are 13 residues in the CDR3. V lost 5 bases and J lost 5, with 13 bases in between. The germline gives CDR1 SGHRS, CDR2 YFSETQ. The CDR3 protein is CASSAGQGYGYTF. The CDR3 DNA sequence: TGCGCCAGCAGTGCTGGACAAGGATATGGCTACACCTTC. The entire variable domain, with the rest obtained from reference TRBV5-1 and TRBJ1-2, is as follows: KAGVTQTPRYLIKTRGQQVTLSCSPISGHRSVSWYQQTPGQGLQFLFEYFSETQRNKGNFPGRFSGRQFSNSRSEMNVSTLELGDSALYLCASSAGQGYGYTFGSGTRLTVV.

The chain is built from TRBV10-3 and TRBJ2-5, with TRBD2 identical over 7 bases. The CDR3 is 15 residues long. V shed 2 bases, J shed 1 base, and the junction held 4 bases outside the gene matches. The germline CDR1 and CDR2 sequences are ENHRY and SYGVKD. The CDR3 DNA reads as TGTGCCATCAGTGAGGGCGGGAGTTTCCAAGAGACCCAGTACTTC. It encodes CAISEGGSFQETQYF.

In DNA form, the CDR3 reads TGCGCCAGCATGGACCTAAAGGGGGCAGCTTTCTTT. This gives the protein CASMDLKGAAFF. The genes are TRBV10-2 and TRBJ1-1, with TRBD1 matching 7 bases. Trimming removed 7 bases from V and 10 bases from J; junction bases left unmatched: 9. Per the germline V gene, CDR1 is WSHSY and CDR2 is SAAADI. The length of the CDR3 is 12 residues.

About this clone itself: Other DNA sequences from this sample encode an identical CDR3 as well. The rearrangement joins TRBV19 to TRBJ1-4; 10 positions match TRBD1. With 4 bases clipped from V and 8 bases from J, the junction kept 7 bases outside the gene matches. Germline lookup yields CDR1 LNHDA and CDR2 SQIVND (reference sequence). The CDR3 totals 15 residues. The CDR3 region is CASSTRTGGGEKLFF. The CDR3 DNA follows: TGTGCCAGTAGTACCAGGACAGGGGGAGGAGAAAAACTGTTTTTT.

The CDR3 sequence is CASTPRGGVGQETQYF. CDR3 DNA sequence: TGTGCCAGCACCCCAAGGGGGGGGGTAGGGCAAGAGACCCAGTACTTC. The rearrangement joins TRBV6-6 to TRBJ2-5; D is perhaps TRBD2 (7 bases). Germline CDR1 MNHNY, CDR2 SVGAGI (reference sequence). The CDR3 totals 16 residues. The V gene lost 7 bases and the J gene lost 2 bases, with 20 bases spanning the gap.

The gene calls are TRBV23-1 and TRBJ2-7; TRBD1 aligns across 7 bases. TRBV23-1 counts as an open reading frame of uncertain function. J was trimmed by 3 bases and V by 8 bases; bases with no gene match: 19. This CDR3 has 17 amino acids. This chain's CDR3 is CASYLNRQGSHYYEQYF. The CDR3 DNA reads TGCGCCAGCTATCTAAACCGACAGGGTAGTCATTACTACGAGCAGTACTTC.

The rearrangement links TRBV27 to TRBJ2-5; 7 bases map to TRBD1. Germline assignment: CDR1 MNHEY and CDR2 SMNVEV (reference sequence). This CDR3 region has 14 residues. V shed 5 bases and J 5 bases; nucleotides not matched to a gene: 8. CDR3 nucleotide sequence: TGTGCCAGCAGTCCGAGACAGGGTCTGGAGACCCAGTACTTC. Protein product: CASSPRQGLETQYF.

The chain carries TRBV5-1 and TRBJ2-1; D gene ambiguous. Germline V CDR1 and CDR2: SGHRS, YFSETQ. Trimming removed 0 bases at V and 0 bases at J, with 10 bases between. The CDR3 is 16 residues long. The CDR3, as DNA: TGCGCCAGCAGCTTGGACAGCTTCGGCTCCTACAATGAGCAGTTCTTC. Protein: CASSLDSFGSYNEQFF.

The gene calls are TRBV2 and TRBJ2-3; 9 bases fit TRBD1. V was pared by 6 bases and J by 6 bases, with 7 bases of the junction left unmatched. CDR3 length: 14 amino acids. The germline V gene encodes CDR1 SNHLY and CDR2 FYNNEI. For the CDR3, the DNA is TGTGCCAGCAGGGATACAGGGGGCGCGGATACGCAGTATTTT. It is translated as CASRDTGGADTQYF. Using reference TRBV2 and TRBJ2-3 for the parts outside the CDR3, the full variable domain is EPEVTQTPSHQVTQMGQEVILRCVPISNHLYFYWYRQILGQKVEFLVSFYNNEISEKSEIFDDQFSVERPDGSNFTLKIRSTKLEDSAMYFCASRDTGGADTQYFGPGTRLTVL.